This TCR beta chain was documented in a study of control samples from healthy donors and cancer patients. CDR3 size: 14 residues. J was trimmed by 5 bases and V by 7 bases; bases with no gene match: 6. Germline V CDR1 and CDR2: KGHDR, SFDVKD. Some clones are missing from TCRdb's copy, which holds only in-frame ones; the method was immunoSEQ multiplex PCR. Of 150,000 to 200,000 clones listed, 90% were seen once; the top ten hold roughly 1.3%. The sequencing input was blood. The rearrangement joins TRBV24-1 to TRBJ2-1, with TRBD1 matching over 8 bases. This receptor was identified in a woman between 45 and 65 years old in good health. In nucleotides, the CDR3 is TGTGCCACCAGCGACAGGGGAATAAACAATGAGCAGTTCTTC. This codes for CATSDRGINNEQFF.